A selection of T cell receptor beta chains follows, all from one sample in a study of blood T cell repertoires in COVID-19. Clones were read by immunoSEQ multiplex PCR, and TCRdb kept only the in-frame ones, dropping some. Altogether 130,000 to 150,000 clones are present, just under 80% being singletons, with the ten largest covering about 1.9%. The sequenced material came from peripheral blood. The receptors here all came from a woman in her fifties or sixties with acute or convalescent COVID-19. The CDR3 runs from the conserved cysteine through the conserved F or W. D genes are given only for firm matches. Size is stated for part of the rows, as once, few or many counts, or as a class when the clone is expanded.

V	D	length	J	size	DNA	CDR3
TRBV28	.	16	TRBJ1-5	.	TGTGCCAGCAGTTATTTGACAGGTCCGAGAGGGGAGCCCCAGCATTTT	CASSYLTGPRGEPQHF
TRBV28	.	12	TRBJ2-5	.	TGTGCCAGCATCGGGAGAGGAGAGACCCAGTACTTC	CASIGRGETQYF
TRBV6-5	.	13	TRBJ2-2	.	TGTGCCAGCAGCAACGGTGGTGCCGGGGAGCTGTTTTTT	CASSNGGAGELFF
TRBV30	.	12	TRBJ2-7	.	TGTGCCTGGAGTGACCACCATAGCGAGCAGTACTTC	CAWSDHHSEQYF
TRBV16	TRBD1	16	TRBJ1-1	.	TGTGCCAGCAGCCGCGGGACAGGGGGCCTGAACACTGAAGCTTTCTTT	CASSRGTGGLNTEAFF
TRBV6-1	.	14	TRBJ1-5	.	TGTGCCAGCAGTGAAAGTACGGGTGGGCAGCCCCAGCATTTT	CASSESTGGQPQHF
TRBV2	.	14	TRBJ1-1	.	TGTGCCAGCAGTGAACTAGGGGCCCGGGGGGGAGCTTTCTTT	CASSELGARGGAFF
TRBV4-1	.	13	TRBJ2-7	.	TGCGCCAGCAGCCAAGTTAGAGACTACGAGCAGTACTTC	CASSQVRDYEQYF
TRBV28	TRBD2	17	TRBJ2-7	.	TGTGCCACCCAGTTACTGGGGCTAGCGGGAGGGCAGAGCGAGCAGTACTTC	CATQLLGLAGGQSEQYF
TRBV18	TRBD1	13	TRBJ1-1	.	TGTGCCAGCTCGCCATTGGACAGGGGAGAAGCTTTCTTT	CASSPLDRGEAFF
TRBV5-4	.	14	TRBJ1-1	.	TGTGCCAGCAGCTTTGTTCCAGGGTCCACTGAAGCTTTCTTT	CASSFVPGSTEAFF
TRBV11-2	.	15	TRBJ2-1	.	TGTGCCAGCAGCTTGGGCAGGCCCTCCTACAATGAGCAGTTCTTC	CASSLGRPSYNEQFF
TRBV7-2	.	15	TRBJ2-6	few	TGTGCCAGCAGTCGCGCAGGGTCCCAAGCCAACGTCCTGACTTTC	CASSRAGSQANVLTF
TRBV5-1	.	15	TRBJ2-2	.	TGCGCCAGCAGCTTGCGTAGCGGGAACACCGGGGAGCTGTTTTTT	CASSLRSGNTGELFF
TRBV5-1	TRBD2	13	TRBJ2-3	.	TGCGCCAGCAGTGCGGGAGCCCCAGATACGCAGTATTTT	CASSAGAPDTQYF
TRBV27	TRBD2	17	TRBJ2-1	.	TGTGCCAGCAGAACCCCCCGGCCTAGCGGGAGATACAATGAGCAGTTCTTC	CASRTPRPSGRYNEQFF
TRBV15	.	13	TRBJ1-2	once	TGTGCCACCAGCAGAGAACAGGGTGGGGGCTACACCTTC	CATSREQGGGYTF
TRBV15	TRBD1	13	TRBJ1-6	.	TGTGCCACCAGCAGGGACAGGGGTTCACCCCTCCACTTT	CATSRDRGSPLHF
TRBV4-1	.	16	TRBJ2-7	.	TGCGCCAGCAGCCAAGATGCGGGTAGCGTAAACTACGAGCAGTACTTC	CASSQDAGSVNYEQYF
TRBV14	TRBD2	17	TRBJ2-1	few	TGTGCCAGCAGCCAACTGGGGAGCGGGAGGGCAGACAATGAGCAGTTCTTC	CASSQLGSGRADNEQFF
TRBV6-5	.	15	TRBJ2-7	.	TGTGCCAGCAGTTACTCGACAGCTTTTGGAGACGAGCAGTACTTC	CASSYSTAFGDEQYF
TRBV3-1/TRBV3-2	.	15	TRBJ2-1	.	TGTGCCAGCAGCCAAGTTGGACAGTCCTACAATGAGCAGTTCTTC	CASSQVGQSYNEQFF
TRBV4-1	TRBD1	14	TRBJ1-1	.	TGCGCCAGCAGGCCCGACAGGGAGAACACTGAAGCTTTCTTT	CASRPDRENTEAFF
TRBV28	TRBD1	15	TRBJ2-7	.	TGTGCCAGCAGTTTACCCCTGGACAGGTTGGACGAGCAGTACTTC	CASSLPLDRLDEQYF
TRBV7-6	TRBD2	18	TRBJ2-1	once	TGTGCCAGCAGCTTTGCGGTAGCGGGAGCTACCTCCTACAATGAGCAGTTCTTC	CASSFAVAGATSYNEQFF